The 9 T cell receptor beta chains below all came from one sample that was sequenced in a study of T cell repertoires in cytomegalovirus infection. From the reads, TCRdb called clonotypes with MiXCR, one entry per CDR3 protein. Here the sample spans 300,000 to 400,000 distinct CDR3 sequences, around 29% being singletons. These receptors lack a known antigen. The input for sequencing was cultured PBMCs, taken from culture after CMV antigen stimulation. The receptor source for this set is a human donor in good health (CMV status not recorded). Some clones in this sample may be carry-over from other donors' samples.

A few counts support this clonotype. The J gene is TRBJ1-1, the V gene TRBV10-3; no reliable D call. CDR3 length equals 13 residues. The germline V gene encodes CDR1 ENHRY and CDR2 SYGVKD. V was clipped by 6 bases and J by 0 bases, with 8 bases between them. The CDR3 nucleotides read TGTGCCATCAGCCCCGGAATGAACACTGAAGCTTTCTTT. The encoded protein is CAISPGMNTEAFF.

This clonotype was seen repeatedly, ten times or more. The V call is TRBV6-1, the J call TRBJ2-3, with D possibly being TRBD1 or TRBD2 (5 bases each). The CDR3 spans 14 residues. Trimming took off 7 bases at V and 9 bases at J, with 20 bases between the two ends. From germline, CDR1 is MNHNS and CDR2 SASEGT. DNA for the CDR3: TGTGCCAGCACCCGCGTTCAGGGTACGGGGACGCAGTATTTT. It encodes CASTRVQGTGTQYF.

V gene TRBV5-1 combines with J gene TRBJ1-1; the D gene is possibly TRBD1 (6 bases). Germline assignment: CDR1 SGHRS and CDR2 YFSETQ. Trimming pared 0 bases from V and 3 bases from J, leaving 9 bases between. The CDR3 is made up of 14 amino acids. CDR3 in DNA: TGCGCCAGCAGCTTGGAGGGGGGGCACACTGAAGCTTTCTTT. Its translation: CASSLEGGHTEAFF.

The chain uses TRBV11-2 and TRBJ2-5; 7 nucleotides match TRBD1. V shed 5 bases and J 1 base; nucleotides not matched to a gene: 7. The CDR3 is 15 amino acids. Germline assignment: CDR1 SGHAT and CDR2 FQNNGV. The CDR3 coding sequence is TGTGCCAGCAGCACAGGGGTGGGCACCCAAGAGACCCAGTACTTC. It yields the protein CASSTGVGTQETQYF.

This clonotype showed up just a few times. This sequence joins TRBV4-1 and TRBJ1-6; D gene unclear. V gave up 1 base and J gave up 10 bases, with 11 bases separating them. The CDR3 spans 14 residues. Germline CDR1 reads MGHRA; CDR2 reads YSYEKL. CDR3 coding DNA: TGCGCCAGCAGCCAAGGAGGTCGAGTATCACCCCTCCACTTT. As protein: CASSQGGRVSPLHF.

In this sample, this clonotype turned up once. V and J are TRBV9 and TRBJ1-1; weak D call: TRBD1 (5 bases). The V end lost 0 bases, the J end lost 3 bases, and 18 bases lay between the germline ends. The CDR3 covers 17 residues. CDR1 is SGDLS, CDR2 YYNGEE, per germline. The CDR3 sequence: CASSVAIMGPGDTEAFF. In DNA, the CDR3 is TGTGCCAGCAGCGTAGCTATAATGGGGCCCGGGGACACTGAAGCTTTCTTT.

This chain joins TRBV27 and TRBJ2-5; D is possibly TRBD2 (6 bases). Germline loops: CDR1 MNHEY, CDR2 SMNVEV (reference sequence). The CDR3 loop spans 15 amino acids. Trimming cost V 6 bases and J 2 bases, with 16 bases left between them. The CDR3 protein is CASRAPRDSQETQYF. DNA for the CDR3: TGTGCCAGCAGAGCTCCCCGGGACTCTCAAGAGACCCAGTACTTC.

This clonotype was detected ten times or more. The chain uses TRBV7-2 and TRBJ2-1; D not resolved. CDR3 length: 14 amino acids. CDR1 is SGHTA and CDR2 is FQGNSA in the germline V gene. V was shortened by 1 base and J by 3 bases, with 7 bases between the two germline ends. The CDR3 region is CASSLGKVYNEQFF. In DNA, the CDR3 is TGTGCCAGCAGCTTAGGGAAGGTCTACAATGAGCAGTTCTTC.

In its sample, this clonotype was seen once. This sequence joins TRBV19 and TRBJ2-1; 7 bases agree with TRBD2. The CDR3 totals 16 residues. V dropped 5 bases and J dropped 7; count of bases not matched to a gene: 14. Germline CDR1 and CDR2: LNHDA and SQIVND (reference sequence). CDR3 DNA sequence: TGTGCCAGTAGTGCTCCGCAGCAGAGCGGGAATAATGAGCAGTTCTTC. Amino acid sequence: CASSAPQQSGNNEQFF. Drawing the rest from reference TRBV19 and TRBJ2-1, the complete variable domain is DGGITQSPKYLFRKEGQNVTLSCEQNLNHDAMYWYRQDPGQGLRLIYYSQIVNDFQKGDIAEGYSVSREKKESFPLTVTSAQKNPTAFYLCASSAPQQSGNNEQFFGPGTRLTVL.